This T cell receptor beta chain was retrieved from a study of shared clonotypes between healthy human individuals (dated by TCRdb to between 2020 and 2021). With respect to the entire study: A few men and a couple of women, aged 18 to 49 years, made up the cohort. Per donor, three plates each were used for CD4 naive and CD4 memory, two for CD8 naive, and one for CD8 memory. Blood TCR repertoires of five healthy adults were deeply sequenced to estimate repertoire size and the extent of clonotype sharing between individuals. To increase sequencing depth and limit assay-specific biases, different laboratories used diverse techniques to prepare libraries and sequence TCR repertoires. Per donor, leukapheresis produced somewhere between about 0.9 and 9 billion PBMCs.

CD8 naive samples were obtained by positive selection for CCR7 among CD45RO-negative cells, yielding a CD45RA+CCR7+ population from which TemRA cells were excluded. The donors were healthy, HIV-negative adults with no recently reported acute infections or vaccinations. Every donor was a Caucasian adult living in Nashville, Tennessee, USA. Blood was obtained by leukapheresis, after which PBMCs were separated by Ficoll-Histopaque density gradient centrifugation and cryopreserved in liquid nitrogen vapor phase. Analytical flow cytometry was used to check the purity and quantity of every magnetically sorted T cell population. Genomic DNA was isolated from each sorted fraction and quantified by UV absorbance on a Nanodrop 2000c. Using the deep immunoSEQ assay, TCR CDR3 regions were amplified from genomic DNA by multiplex PCR. For each cell subset, the extracted genomic DNA was distributed evenly across all wells of several immunoSEQ 96-well plates, and each plate served as one replicate. For sorted subsets, about 220 ng of genomic DNA, equivalent to 30,000 or so T cell genomes, went into each replicate PCR. The purified libraries were quantified using a Qubit 3.0 fluorometer, sized with a Bioanalyzer 2100, and then quantified again using the KAPA Library Quantification kit. Each immunoSEQ 96-well plate was sequenced on its own single-read 150-cycle Illumina NextSeq 550 flow cell. Under the source paper's analysis protocol: The immunoSEQ output contained only junctional sequences without quality scores, so filtering could not match that applied to full-length reads. To assign V/J genes and CDR3, sequences were annotated against IMGT germline references using PyIR, a Python wrapper for IgBLAST v1.9. Reads with weak V/J assignments (E-value above 1e-6), missing CDR3, stop codons, out-of-frame junctions, or ambiguous translated residues were removed. A V3J clonotype was defined by an identical inferred V gene, J gene, and CDR3 amino acid sequence. To compute the percentage overlap between repertoires, the number of shared unique clonotypes was divided by the size of the smaller repertoire. Three approaches were used to assess repertoire richness: RTK rarefaction, the Chao1 estimator, and Recon v2.1 estimates of unobserved clonotypes. Generation probabilities for all TCRbeta clonotypes obtained by the gDNA method from a handful of donors were computed using OLGA. TCRdb stores this immuneACCESS table with in-frame sequences only. Part of the clones is absent; in the studies checked, under half of the shortfall reflects unresolved V genes, and no reason is known for the rest. V, J and clone size derive from that table, while D and trimming were established from the DNA sequence. This sample lists about 2.2 million clones; just over 90% were detected once. 1.5% to 2% of the sample lies in the top ten.

What the study reported, not specific to this receptor: Pairwise subsampling indicated that sequencing depth was expected to affect the degree of clonotype sharing among donors. Across a few donors, about 5.2% of naive CD4, roughly 3.5% of naive CD8, 2.3% of memory CD4, and under 0.45% of memory CD8 clonotypes were shared. Larger estimated clonotype richness was generally found for naive subsets than for memory subsets. Higher generation probabilities were observed for clonotypes shared by all four sorted-subset donors than for non-shared clonotypes. Incomplete sequencing was indicated by rarefaction of sorted-subset datasets, despite the large sequencing depth. The small number of donors limited the genetic and exposure-history diversity represented. Sampling was restricted to blood, and TCR repertoires in tissues likely differ from the TCR repertoires found in blood.

A note on this clone: It has no known antigen specificity. No clone much larger than this one lies a single base away; base qualities are absent.

This receptor was obtained from a man in his late teens or twenties in good health. Some clones in this sample may be carry-over from other donors' samples. Input material: naive CD8+ T cells from PBMCs. The intended sense of this specimen's cell subset or site label: CD45RA+CCR7+.

The nucleotide sequence reads TGCAGCGTTGAACTCTCCGCAGGGGGGTATGAGCAGTTCTTC. Translation gives CSVELSAGGYEQFF. In this chain, TRBV29-1 is recombined with TRBJ2-1; TRBD1 is possibly the D segment (7 matching bases). Per the germline V gene, SQVTM is the CDR1 and ANQGSEA is the CDR2. From its cysteine to its phenylalanine, the CDR3 spans 14 amino acids. Solely the CDR3 DNA is kept, with 42 bases framed from the first base. V is shortened by 2 bases, J by 8 bases, and the region joining them spans 16 bases.